One sample yielded the 8 T cell receptor beta chains listed below, sequenced in a study of T cell changes during pregnancy in multiple sclerosis. TCRdb keeps only in-frame clones here, not all; method: immunoSEQ multiplex PCR. The sample includes 70,000 to 95,000 clones, around 93% of them seen just once. The specimen was peripheral blood, collected in the third trimester of pregnancy. These receptors were taken from a female donor with multiple sclerosis, enrolled in a pregnancy study.

The chain has TRBV29-1 and TRBJ2-2, with 7 bases aligning to TRBD1. CDR3 length: 14 amino acids. Germline CDR1 is SQVTM and CDR2 is ANQGSEA. Unmatched junction bases numbered 7, after V lost 5 bases and J lost 4 bases. CDR3 sequence: CSVSARGSTGELFF. CDR3 coding DNA: TGCAGCGTTAGCGCCAGGGGGAGCACCGGGGAGCTGTTTTTT.

The J gene is TRBJ2-5, the V gene TRBV6-5, with a tentative D call TRBD1 (5 bases). This CDR3 is 13 amino acids long. The V gene's germline CDR1 is MNHEY and CDR2 SVGAGI. The V end was cut by 6 bases, the J end by 0 bases, with 8 bases between. The CDR3 sequence is CASRTEDQETQYF. CDR3 bases: TGTGCCAGCAGGACAGAGGACCAAGAGACCCAGTACTTC.

The rearrangement uses TRBV12-5 and TRBJ2-5; D is perhaps TRBD2 (5 bases). The CDR3 sequence is 16 residues long. V was cut by 6 bases and J by 2 bases, with 19 bases left in between. Germline V gene data show CDR1 as LGHNT and CDR2 as FRNRAP. CDR3 loop: CASGPPGSTPQETQYF. The CDR3 nucleotides are TGTGCTAGTGGCCCCCCGGGGAGCACACCTCAAGAGACCCAGTACTTC. Full variable domain (missing parts from reference TRBV12-5 and TRBJ2-5): DARVTQTPRHKVTEMGQEVTMRCQPILGHNTVFWYRQTMMQGLELLAYFRNRAPLDDSGMPKDRFSAEMPDATLATLKIQPSEPRDSAVYFCASGPPGSTPQETQYFGPGTRLLVL.

The J gene is TRBJ1-2, the V gene TRBV14, with D possibly matching TRBD1 (6 bases). The CDR3 loop spans 18 amino acids. Between the trimmed V and J ends, which lost 3 bases and 4 bases, there was a span of 24 bases. Per the germline V gene, CDR1 is SGHDN and CDR2 is FVKESK. The CDR3 nucleotides read TGTGCCAGCAGCCACGCATGGGACAATATTTCTCCAAGCTATGGCTACACCTTC. It codes for CASSHAWDNISPSYGYTF.

This sequence joins TRBV9 and TRBJ1-3, with TRBD1 as a possible D gene (5 bases). The CDR3 runs 12 residues. Looked up from germline, CDR1 is SGDLS and CDR2 is YYNGEE. V lost 6 bases and J lost 4, with 8 bases in between. For the CDR3, the DNA is TGTGCCAGCACCCCAGGGGGAAACACCATATATTTT. As protein: CASTPGGNTIYF. The complete variable domain, with remaining parts taken from reference TRBV9 and TRBJ1-3, reads DSGVTQTPKHLITATGQRVTLRCSPRSGDLSVYWYQQSLDQGLQFLIQYYNGEERAKGNILERFSAQQFPDLHSELNLSSLELGDSALYFCASTPGGNTIYFGEGSWLTVV.

This clone has a single count. The rearrangement uses TRBV9 and TRBJ2-7; 8 bases are a match to TRBD1. The CDR3 has 16 amino acids. Germline V lookup: CDR1 SGDLS, CDR2 YYNGEE. Trimming took 3 bases from V and 4 from J; bases not matched to a gene: 12. The DNA for the CDR3 is TGTGCCAGCAGCGCCGGACAGGGTCTTGGAAGGTACGAGCAGTACTTC. This codes for CASSAGQGLGRYEQYF.

The chain combines TRBV11-2 with TRBJ2-7; D is possibly TRBD2 (5 bases). V shed 5 bases and J shed 6 bases, with 17 bases lying between them. Looked up from germline, CDR1 is SGHAT and CDR2 is FQNNGV. The CDR3 is made up of 14 amino acids. CDR3 in amino acids: CASSPARGLGEQYF. The CDR3 coding sequence is TGTGCCAGCAGCCCGGCCAGAGGGCTCGGCGAGCAGTACTTC. The full variable domain, its missing parts supplied by reference TRBV11-2 and TRBJ2-7, is EAGVAQSPRYKIIEKRQSVAFWCNPISGHATLYWYQQILGQGPKLLIQFQNNGVVDDSQLPKDRFSAERLKGVDSTLKIQPAKLEDSAVYLCASSPARGLGEQYFGPGTRLTVT.

The V call is TRBV5-1, the J call TRBJ2-2; tentative D call: TRBD1 (6 bases). The CDR3 is made up of 15 amino acids. V lost 3 bases and J lost 1, with 10 bases in between. Germline V gives CDR1 SGHRS, CDR2 YFSETQ. The CDR3 DNA is TGCGCCAGCAGCTCCGGGACAATGAACACCGGGGAGCTGTTTTTT. Translating it yields CASSSGTMNTGELFF. The variable domain in full, with the rest retrieved from reference TRBV5-1 and TRBJ2-2, is KAGVTQTPRYLIKTRGQQVTLSCSPISGHRSVSWYQQTPGQGLQFLFEYFSETQRNKGNFPGRFSGRQFSNSRSEMNVSTLELGDSALYLCASSSGTMNTGELFFGEGSRLTVL.